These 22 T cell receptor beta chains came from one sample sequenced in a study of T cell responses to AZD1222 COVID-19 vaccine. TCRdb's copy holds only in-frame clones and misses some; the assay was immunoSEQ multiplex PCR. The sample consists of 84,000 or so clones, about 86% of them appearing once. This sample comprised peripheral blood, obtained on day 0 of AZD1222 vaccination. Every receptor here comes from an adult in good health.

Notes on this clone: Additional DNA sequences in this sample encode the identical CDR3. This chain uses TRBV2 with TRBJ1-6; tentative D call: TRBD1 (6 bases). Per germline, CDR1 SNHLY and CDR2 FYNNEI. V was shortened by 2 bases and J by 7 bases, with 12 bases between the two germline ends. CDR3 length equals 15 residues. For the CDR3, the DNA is TGTGCCAGCAGTGAACGGGGGGCGGAGAATTCACCCCTCCACTTT. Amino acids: CASSERGAENSPLHF.

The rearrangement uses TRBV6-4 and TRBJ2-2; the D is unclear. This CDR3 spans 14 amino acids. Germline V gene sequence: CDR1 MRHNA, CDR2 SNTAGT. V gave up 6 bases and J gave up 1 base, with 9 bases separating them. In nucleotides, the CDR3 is TGTGCCAGCAGCTTCGACGTGAACACCGGGGAGCTGTTTTTT. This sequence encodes CASSFDVNTGELFF.

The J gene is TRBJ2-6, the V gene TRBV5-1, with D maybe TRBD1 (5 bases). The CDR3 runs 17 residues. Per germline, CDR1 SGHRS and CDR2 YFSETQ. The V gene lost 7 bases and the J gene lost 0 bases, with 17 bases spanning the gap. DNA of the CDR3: TGCGCCAGCTTTGACGTCCGGACAACCTCTGGGGCCAACGTCCTGACTTTC. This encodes CASFDVRTTSGANVLTF.

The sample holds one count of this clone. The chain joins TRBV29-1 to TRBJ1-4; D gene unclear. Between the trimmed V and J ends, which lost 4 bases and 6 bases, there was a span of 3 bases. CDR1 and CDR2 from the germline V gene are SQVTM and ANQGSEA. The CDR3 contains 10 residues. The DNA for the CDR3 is TGCAGCGTTGCCGATGAAAAACTGTTTTTT. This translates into CSVADEKLFF.

DNA for the CDR3: TGTGCCAGCAGCTTAGCGCTAAGGACTCCCTACAATGAGCAGTTCTTC. Translated: CASSLALRTPYNEQFF. The rearrangement uses TRBV7-9 and TRBJ2-1; D perhaps matches TRBD2 (5 bases). Between the trimmed V and J ends, which lost 0 bases and 2 bases, there was a span of 11 bases. The germline gives CDR1 SEHNR, CDR2 FQNEAQ (reference sequence). This CDR3 has 16 amino acids.

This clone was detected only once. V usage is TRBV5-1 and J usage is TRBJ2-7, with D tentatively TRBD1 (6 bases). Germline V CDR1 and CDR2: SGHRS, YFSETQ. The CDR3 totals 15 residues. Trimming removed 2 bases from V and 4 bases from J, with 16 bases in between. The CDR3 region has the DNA TGCGCCAGCAGCTTTGGGGCAGGGGACCTGTACGAGCAGTACTTC. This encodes CASSFGAGDLYEQYF.

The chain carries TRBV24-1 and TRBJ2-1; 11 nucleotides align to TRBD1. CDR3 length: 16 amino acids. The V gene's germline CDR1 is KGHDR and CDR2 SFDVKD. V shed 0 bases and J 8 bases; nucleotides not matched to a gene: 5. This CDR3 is CATSDLGDRGADEQFF. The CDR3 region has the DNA TGTGCCACCAGTGATTTGGGGGACAGGGGGGCAGATGAGCAGTTCTTC.

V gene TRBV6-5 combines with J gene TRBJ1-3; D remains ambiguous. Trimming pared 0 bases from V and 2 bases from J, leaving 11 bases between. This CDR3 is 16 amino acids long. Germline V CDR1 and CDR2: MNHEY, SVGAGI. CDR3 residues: CASSYSRQATGNTIYF. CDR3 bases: TGTGCCAGCAGTTACTCGAGGCAGGCTACTGGAAACACCATATATTTT.

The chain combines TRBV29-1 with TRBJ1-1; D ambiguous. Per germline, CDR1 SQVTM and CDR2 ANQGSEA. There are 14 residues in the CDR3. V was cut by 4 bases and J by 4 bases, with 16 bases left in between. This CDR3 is CSVAFDTSRTEAFF. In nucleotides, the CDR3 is TGCAGCGTTGCCTTCGACACCAGCCGCACTGAAGCTTTCTTT.

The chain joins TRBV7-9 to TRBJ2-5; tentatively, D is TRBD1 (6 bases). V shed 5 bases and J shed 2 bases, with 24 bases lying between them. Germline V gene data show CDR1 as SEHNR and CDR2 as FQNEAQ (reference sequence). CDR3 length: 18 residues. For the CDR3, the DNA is TGTGCCAGCAGCCGTCGTGGGGGCCCGGGGACACCTCAAGAGACCCAGTACTTC. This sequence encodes CASSRRGGPGTPQETQYF.

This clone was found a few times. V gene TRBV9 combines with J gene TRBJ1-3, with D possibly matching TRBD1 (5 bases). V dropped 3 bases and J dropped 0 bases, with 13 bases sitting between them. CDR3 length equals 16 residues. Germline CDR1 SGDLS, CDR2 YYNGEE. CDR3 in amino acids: CASSAAGTVSGNTIYF. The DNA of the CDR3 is TGTGCCAGCAGCGCGGCTGGGACGGTCTCTGGAAACACCATATATTTT.

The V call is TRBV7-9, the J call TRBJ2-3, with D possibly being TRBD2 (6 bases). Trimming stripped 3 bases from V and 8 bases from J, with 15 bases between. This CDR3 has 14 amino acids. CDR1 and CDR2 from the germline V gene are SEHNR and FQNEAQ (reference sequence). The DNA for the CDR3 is TGTGCCAGCAGCTTCCCGGGGGACGTGGGTACGCAGTATTTT. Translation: CASSFPGDVGTQYF.

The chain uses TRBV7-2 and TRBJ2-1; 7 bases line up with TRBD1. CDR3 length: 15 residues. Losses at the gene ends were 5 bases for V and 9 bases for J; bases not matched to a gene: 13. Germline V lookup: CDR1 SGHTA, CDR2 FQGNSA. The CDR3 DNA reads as TGTGCCAGCAGCCGGGGTCGAGGGACAGCAGGTGAGCAGTTCTTC. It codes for CASSRGRGTAGEQFF.

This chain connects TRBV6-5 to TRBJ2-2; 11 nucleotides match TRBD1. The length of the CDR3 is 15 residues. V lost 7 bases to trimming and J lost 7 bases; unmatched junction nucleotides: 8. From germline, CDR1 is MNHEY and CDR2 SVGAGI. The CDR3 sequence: CASIRTGGAIGELFF. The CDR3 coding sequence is TGTGCCAGCATCAGGACAGGGGGCGCGATCGGGGAGCTGTTTTTT.

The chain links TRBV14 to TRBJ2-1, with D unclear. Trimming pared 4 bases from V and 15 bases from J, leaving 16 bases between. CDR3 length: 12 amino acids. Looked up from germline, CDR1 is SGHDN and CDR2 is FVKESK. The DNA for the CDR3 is TGTGCCAGCAGCCTGGAAGGTACCTCAAGGTTCTTC. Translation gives CASSLEGTSRFF.

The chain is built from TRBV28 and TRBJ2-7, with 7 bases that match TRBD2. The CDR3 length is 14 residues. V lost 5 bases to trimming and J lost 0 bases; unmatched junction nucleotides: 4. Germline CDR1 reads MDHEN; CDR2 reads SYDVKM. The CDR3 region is CASSKSGTSYEQYF. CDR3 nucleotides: TGTGCCAGCAGTAAGAGCGGGACCTCCTACGAGCAGTACTTC.

The CDR3 region has the DNA TGCGCCAGCAGCGGCTTTGCAGGGCACGGTGAAAAACTGTTTTTT. Its translation is CASSGFAGHGEKLFF. This rearrangement joins TRBV5-1 to TRBJ1-4; D is perhaps TRBD1 (5 bases). V was cut by 4 bases and J by 7 bases, with 17 bases left in between. The CDR3 is 15 amino acids. Germline values: CDR1 SGHRS, CDR2 YFSETQ.

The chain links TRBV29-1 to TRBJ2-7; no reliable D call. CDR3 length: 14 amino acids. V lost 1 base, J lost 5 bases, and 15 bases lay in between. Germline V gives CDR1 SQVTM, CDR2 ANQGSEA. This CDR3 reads CSVEVGSSFDEQYF. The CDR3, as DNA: TGCAGCGTTGAAGTCGGTAGTAGTTTCGACGAGCAGTACTTC.

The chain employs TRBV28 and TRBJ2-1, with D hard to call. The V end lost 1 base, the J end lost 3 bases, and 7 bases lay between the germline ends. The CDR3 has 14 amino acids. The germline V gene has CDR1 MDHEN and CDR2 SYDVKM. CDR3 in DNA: TGTGCCAGCAGTTTATCACCGTACTACAATGAGCAGTTCTTC. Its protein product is CASSLSPYYNEQFF.

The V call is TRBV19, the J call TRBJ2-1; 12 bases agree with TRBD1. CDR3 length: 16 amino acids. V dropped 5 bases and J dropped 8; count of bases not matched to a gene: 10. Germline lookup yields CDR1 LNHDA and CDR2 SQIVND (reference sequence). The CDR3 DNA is TGTGCCAGTAGTTCGTGGGGGACAGGGGGCGTGGATGAGCAGTTCTTC. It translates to CASSSWGTGGVDEQFF. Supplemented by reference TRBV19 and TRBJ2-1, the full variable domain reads DGGITQSPKYLFRKEGQNVTLSCEQNLNHDAMYWYRQDPGQGLRLIYYSQIVNDFQKGDIAEGYSVSREKKESFPLTVTSAQKNPTAFYLCASSSWGTGGVDEQFFGPGTRLTVL.

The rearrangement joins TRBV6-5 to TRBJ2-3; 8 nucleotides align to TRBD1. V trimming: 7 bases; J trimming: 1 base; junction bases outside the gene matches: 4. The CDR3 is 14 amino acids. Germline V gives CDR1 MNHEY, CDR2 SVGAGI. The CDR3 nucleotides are TGTGCCAGCACGGAGACAGGGGGCACAGATACGCAGTATTTT. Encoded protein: CASTETGGTDTQYF.

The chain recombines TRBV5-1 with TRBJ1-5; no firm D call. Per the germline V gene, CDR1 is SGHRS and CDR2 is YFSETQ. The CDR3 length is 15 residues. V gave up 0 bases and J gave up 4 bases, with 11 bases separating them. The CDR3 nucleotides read TGCGCCAGCAGCTTGGTCCCCCAAGGAAATCAGCCCCAGCATTTT. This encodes CASSLVPQGNQPQHF.